This TCR beta chain was retrieved from a study of PD-1 blockade in classical Hodgkin lymphoma. Study findings and constraints: Reports described newly diagnosed patients as having lower baseline TCR diversity than healthy donors. Exclusion covered patients beginning nivolumab under 1 year post-ASCT. Although disease activity or prior therapy may be involved, causes of the repertoire differences remain undefined.

Sample time point: cycle 4 day 1 (C4D1), after less than 7 weeks of nivolumab. Every patient relapsed after autologous stem cell transplantation, and brentuximab vedotin exposure varied. Complete response, partial response or progressive disease were the best responses. On this clone: Its antigen is as yet unknown.

The length of the CDR3 is 12 residues. From germline, CDR1 is SEHNR and CDR2 FQNEAQ (reference sequence). Trimming removed 6 bases from V and 9 bases from J, with 12 bases in between. Data came from immunoSEQ multiplex PCR; TCRdb stores just in-frame clones and leaves some out. The sample yields tens of thousands of clones, 70% to 90% seen once. The sample consisted of peripheral blood mononuclear cells (PBMCs), taken before the fourth cycle of nivolumab. This sequence was found in a human donor with classical Hodgkin lymphoma. This chain uses TRBV7-9 with TRBJ2-1; possible D gene TRBD2, 5 bases. DNA of the CDR3: TGTGCCAGCAGGGATGGAGGTGGTGAGCAGTTCTTC. Translating gives CASRDGGGEQFF.